Listed here are 8 T cell receptor beta chains from one sample, sequenced in a study of blood T cell repertoires in COVID-19. The assay was immunoSEQ multiplex PCR, and TCRdb's table has in-frame clones only and misses some. The sample has over 100,000 clones, 70% to 85% seen once. Source material: peripheral blood. The receptor source for this set is a woman aged 55-69 years with acute or convalescent COVID-19.

This clone has only one observation. The rearrangement joins TRBV6-5 to TRBJ2-1; D is ambiguous. Germline CDR1 MNHEY, CDR2 SVGAGI. CDR3 length: 11 amino acids. V lost 8 bases and J lost 6, with 8 bases in between. CDR3 sequence: CASGFVNEQFF. CDR3 DNA: TGTGCCAGCGGCTTCGTCAATGAGCAGTTCTTC.

This sequence joins TRBV5-1 and TRBJ2-2; 7 bases map to TRBD1. J gave up 1 base and V 0 bases, and 9 bases lay outside the gene matches. The CDR3 runs to 18 residues. CDR1 SGHRS and CDR2 YFSETQ come from the germline V gene. CDR3 sequence reads: CASSLAPMRDRNTGELFF. CDR3 sequence (DNA): TGCGCCAGCAGCTTGGCCCCAATGAGGGACAGGAACACCGGGGAGCTGTTTTTT.

The chain recombines TRBV19 with TRBJ1-5, with TRBD1 identical over 7 bases. The CDR3 has 14 residues. Germline V lookup: CDR1 LNHDA, CDR2 SQIVND (reference sequence). Losses at the gene ends were 6 bases for V and 2 bases for J; bases not matched to a gene: 4. The CDR3 is CASRDQGGNQPQHF. The CDR3 DNA is TGTGCCAGTAGGGATCAGGGGGGCAATCAGCCCCAGCATTTT.

The chain is built from TRBV5-4 and TRBJ2-3; possible D gene TRBD1, 6 bases. Germline-derived CDR1 and CDR2 are SGHNT and YYREEE (reference sequence). Between the trimmed V and J ends, which lost 4 bases and 3 bases, there was a span of 9 bases. CDR3 length equals 13 residues. CDR3 residues: CASSPGTTDTQYF. The CDR3 DNA reads as TGTGCCAGCAGCCCCGGGACAACAGATACGCAGTATTTT.

This chain uses TRBV6-6 with TRBJ2-5; possible D gene TRBD1, 6 bases. The CDR3 consists of 14 residues. Germline loops: CDR1 MNHNY, CDR2 SVGAGI (reference sequence). Trimming removed 4 bases at V and 5 bases at J, with 14 bases between. The CDR3 region has the DNA TGTGCCAGCAGTTCAGGGGCCTCGGGGGAGACCCAGTACTTC. This codes for CASSSGASGETQYF.

The CDR3 DNA reads as TGTGCCAGCAGGGGGAGCGGCGCTAACTATGGCTACACCTTC. Its protein is CASRGSGANYGYTF. This chain links TRBV27 with TRBJ1-2; no clear D. V dropped 6 bases and J dropped 0 bases, with 11 bases sitting between them. The CDR3 is made up of 14 amino acids. The V gene's germline CDR1 is MNHEY and CDR2 SMNVEV (reference sequence).

The rearrangement uses TRBV5-1 and TRBJ2-1, with TRBD2 identical over 8 bases. The CDR3 is made up of 16 amino acids. V trimming: 0 bases; J trimming: 7 bases; junction bases outside the gene matches: 9. Germline-derived CDR1 and CDR2 are SGHRS and YFSETQ. The CDR3, as DNA: TGCGCCAGCAGCTTGGTTTGGCGGGGGGCCGGGAATGAGCAGTTCTTC. Translated: CASSLVWRGAGNEQFF.

The rearrangement uses TRBV4-1 and TRBJ2-1; TRBD2 aligns across 7 bases. The ends lost 0 bases at V and 9 bases at J; junction bases unmatched: 8. This CDR3 region has 15 residues. Germline loops: CDR1 MGHRA, CDR2 YSYEKL. CDR3 in DNA: TGCGCCAGCAGCCAAGATTATTCGGGGGGTGGTGAGCAGTTCTTC. It specifies CASSQDYSGGGEQFF.